This T cell receptor (beta chain) stems from a study of OX40 agonist ivuxolimab in advanced cancers. The overall study: Patients undergoing dose escalation presented with hepatocellular carcinoma, melanoma, renal cell or head and neck cancer.

Germline CDR1 and CDR2: LNHDA and SQIVND (reference sequence). There are 15 residues in the CDR3. Germline trimming cut 3 bases from V and 6 bases from J; bases unmatched to any gene: 8. Method: immunoSEQ multiplex PCR; TCRdb's copy keeps in-frame clones and lacks some. The sample shows under 90,000 clones, approximately 85% of them seen only once. General study points: Both CD4+ and CD8+ T cell populations in blood had undergone clonal expansion by week 6 at 0.1 to 3.0 mg/kg. On average, a greater number of expanded clones characterised CD8+ T cells relative to CD4+.

With regard to this clone: What it binds is unknown.

The clonotype was recovered from an adult with an advanced solid tumor such as melanoma, head and neck, liver or kidney cancer. This rearrangement joins TRBV19 to TRBJ1-2, with 9 bases that match TRBD1. This specimen was CD4+ or CD8+ T cells sorted from blood, taken in a trial of the OX40 agonist ivuxolimab. The CDR3 reads CASSMTPDRGDGYTF. The CDR3 DNA is TGTGCCAGTAGTATGACCCCGGACAGGGGCGATGGCTACACCTTC.